The 5 T cell receptor beta chains listed next were all sequenced from one sample in a study of beta chain features in type 1 diabetes. The entirety of the isolated RNA underwent reverse transcription, so expressed TCRB transcripts were sequenced. Sequencing was performed with immunoSEQ multiplex PCR; in TCRdb, only in-frame clones are kept and a portion is missing. The data show 150,000 or so clones, less than 9.5% seen once. What was sequenced was central memory CD4+ T cells from blood. The receptors stem from a woman between 18 and 29 years old in good health.

This clone has more than one count but fewer than ten. A junction end diverges from the germline sequence, so it may reflect a read error. The chain has TRBV11-2 and TRBJ1-3; tentatively, D is TRBD1 (5 bases). The length of the CDR3 is 13 residues. Germline CDR1 and CDR2: SGHAT and FQNNGV. The CDR3 DNA follows: TGTGCCAGCAGCTTCGGTACAGGTCAACGGGCGATGTTT. Residues: CASSFGTGQRAMF.

This clone showed up just a few times. V and J are TRBV4-1 and TRBJ1-6; D not certain. Germline V CDR1 and CDR2: MGHRA, YSYEKL. Trimming left V 1 base short and J 1 base short, with 5 bases between. This CDR3 comprises 15 residues. The CDR3 DNA reads as TGCGCCAGCAGCCAAGTACAATCCTATAATTCACCCCTCCACTTT. Residues: CASSQVQSYNSPLHF.

The table lists this clone with a few counts. This chain uses TRBV7-8 with TRBJ1-6, with TRBD1 matching over 12 bases. CDR1 SGHVS and CDR2 FQNEAQ come from the germline V gene. The CDR3 sequence is 16 residues long. Losses at the gene ends were 2 bases for V and 9 bases for J; bases not matched to a gene: 5. The DNA for the CDR3 is TGTGCCAGCAGCTTATCGGCGGGACAGGGGGCTTCACCCCTCCACTTT. This translates into CASSLSAGQGASPLHF. The full variable domain, with the rest looked up from reference TRBV7-8 and TRBJ1-6, is GAGVSQSPRYKVAKRGQDVALRCDPISGHVSLFWYQQALGQGPEFLTYFQNEAQLDKSGLPSDRFFAERPEGSVSTLKIQRTQQEDSAVYLCASSLSAGQGASPLHFGNGTRLTVT.

This sequence joins TRBV6-5 and TRBJ2-5; 9 nucleotides align to TRBD2. After removal of 0 bases from V and 5 bases from J, the junction contained 7 bases not matched to a gene. This CDR3 contains 16 residues. From germline, CDR1 is MNHEY and CDR2 SVGAGI. This CDR3 is CASSYSGVAGVETQYF. CDR3 nucleotides: TGTGCCAGCAGTTACTCGGGGGTAGCGGGAGTGGAGACCCAGTACTTC.

This CDR3 is CSVRTGGGNTEAFF. The CDR3 coding sequence is TGCAGCGTCAGGACAGGGGGGGGAAACACTGAAGCTTTCTTT. The chain recombines TRBV29-1 with TRBJ1-1; the match to TRBD1 covers 10 bases. The germline CDR1 and CDR2 sequences are SQVTM and ANQGSEA. There are 14 residues in the CDR3. With 6 bases clipped from V and 2 bases from J, the junction kept 6 bases outside the gene matches.